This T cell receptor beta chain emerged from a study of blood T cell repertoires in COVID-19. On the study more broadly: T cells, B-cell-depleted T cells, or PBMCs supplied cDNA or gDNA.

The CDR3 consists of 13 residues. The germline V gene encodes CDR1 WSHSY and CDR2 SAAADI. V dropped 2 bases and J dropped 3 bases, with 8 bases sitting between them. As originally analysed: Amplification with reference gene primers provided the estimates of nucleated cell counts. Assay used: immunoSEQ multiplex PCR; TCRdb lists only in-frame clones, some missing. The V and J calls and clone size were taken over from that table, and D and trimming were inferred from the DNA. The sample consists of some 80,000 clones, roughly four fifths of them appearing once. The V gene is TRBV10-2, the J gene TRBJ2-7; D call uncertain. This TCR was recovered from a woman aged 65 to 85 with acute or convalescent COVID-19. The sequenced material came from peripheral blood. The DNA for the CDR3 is TGCGCCAGCAGTGAGCCCCCCAACTACGAGCAGTACTTC. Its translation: CASSEPPNYEQYF.